A single TCR beta chain is shown here with its context. The table lists this clonotype with many counts. The antigen it binds to is not known. Base quality data are lacking; no much larger clone is found one base away. This specimen belongs to a study of CD8 T cells in ankylosing spondylitis (dated by TCRdb to 2017 to 2019). General notes on the study: To find TCR variants linked to disease, the study profiled T cell receptor beta repertoires in ankylosing spondylitis patients and healthy donors. The full study cohort was made up of about 24 ankylosing spondylitis patients and about a hundred healthy donors. Peripheral blood was sampled, and synovial fluid was also collected from ankylosing spondylitis patients. Study-wide findings and limitations: The disease-linked clones had a CD8+ phenotype and were found at relatively low frequencies in peripheral blood. Blood from ankylosing spondylitis patients appeared to be characterized by a TCR beta motif composed of under 10 highly homologous amino acid variants. According to the report, matched synovial fluid samples from ankylosing spondylitis patients were significantly enriched for the disease-linked clones. Some TCR beta motif variants had previously been reported in synovial fluid and blood of reactive arthritis patients, which suggested common disease-initiation mechanisms.

Sequencer: Illumina HiSeq 2500. Quantitative 5'-RACE with molecular barcodes was the method used to prepare the TCR beta libraries. In the source study's methods: Disease-linked TCR variants were identified with a new computational method built on a probabilistic model of VDJ rearrangement. TCRdb reprocessed the public reads (quality trimming at Q25 with fastp, clone calling with MiXCR) and kept in-frame beta chains. Duplicate CDR3 protein sequences are folded into a single record with the most common DNA and genes. V and J calls and clone size were set by TCRdb, not the authors. Across this sample there are fewer than 550,000 distinct CDR3 sequences, with about 5% seen only once. The ten largest make up 3% to 4% of the sample. At the junction V is shortened by 7 bases and J by 3 bases, with 16 bases in between. The CDR1 and CDR2 encoded by the germline V gene (reference sequence) are SEHNR and FQNEAQ. The CDR3 holds 15 amino acids from the cysteine to the phenylalanine. Only CDR3 DNA is held: 45 bases, read in frame from base 1.

Recombination linked TRBV7-9 to TRBJ2-1; the D gene is not confidently resolved. The source of this sequence is a male donor with ankylosing spondylitis. Sample: blood, either unsorted or a sorted T cell fraction (not recorded which). The nucleotides read TGTGCCAGCACCATAGACTCTATAGTCTACAATGAGCAGTTCTTC. This sequence encodes CASTIDSIVYNEQFF.